The source of this TCR beta chain is a study of siplizumab effects on memory and regulatory T cells. Study observations and caveats: The study found that mappable alloreactive CD4+ clones averaged around 68% Treg-derived with siplizumab and approximately 27% in controls. Naive or memory phenotype assignment was not possible for roughly 80-95% of proliferating CD4+ or CD8+ clones. Siplizumab led to significantly less abundant alloreactive sequences that could be traced back to unstimulated CD4+ memory cells.

Using immunoSEQ multiplex PCR, the repertoire was profiled, and TCRdb retains in-frame clones only, with some absent. The repertoire includes about 110,000 clones, approximately 92% of them detected once, and 1% to 1.5% sits in the top ten. This clone was seen a single time. Its specificity is not known. V gave up 5 bases and J gave up 7 bases; unmatched junction bases: 6. This CDR3 comprises 13 residues. The V gene's germline CDR1 is MGHDK and CDR2 SYGVNS. The chain employs TRBV25-1 and TRBJ2-7; TRBD1 aligns across 9 bases. The sequence was obtained from a human donor in good health. The sequenced sample consisted of CD4+ T cells sorted from blood. CDR3 protein: CASSRDRVGEQYF. CDR3 coding DNA: TGTGCCAGCAGTCGGGACAGGGTGGGGGAGCAGTACTTC.